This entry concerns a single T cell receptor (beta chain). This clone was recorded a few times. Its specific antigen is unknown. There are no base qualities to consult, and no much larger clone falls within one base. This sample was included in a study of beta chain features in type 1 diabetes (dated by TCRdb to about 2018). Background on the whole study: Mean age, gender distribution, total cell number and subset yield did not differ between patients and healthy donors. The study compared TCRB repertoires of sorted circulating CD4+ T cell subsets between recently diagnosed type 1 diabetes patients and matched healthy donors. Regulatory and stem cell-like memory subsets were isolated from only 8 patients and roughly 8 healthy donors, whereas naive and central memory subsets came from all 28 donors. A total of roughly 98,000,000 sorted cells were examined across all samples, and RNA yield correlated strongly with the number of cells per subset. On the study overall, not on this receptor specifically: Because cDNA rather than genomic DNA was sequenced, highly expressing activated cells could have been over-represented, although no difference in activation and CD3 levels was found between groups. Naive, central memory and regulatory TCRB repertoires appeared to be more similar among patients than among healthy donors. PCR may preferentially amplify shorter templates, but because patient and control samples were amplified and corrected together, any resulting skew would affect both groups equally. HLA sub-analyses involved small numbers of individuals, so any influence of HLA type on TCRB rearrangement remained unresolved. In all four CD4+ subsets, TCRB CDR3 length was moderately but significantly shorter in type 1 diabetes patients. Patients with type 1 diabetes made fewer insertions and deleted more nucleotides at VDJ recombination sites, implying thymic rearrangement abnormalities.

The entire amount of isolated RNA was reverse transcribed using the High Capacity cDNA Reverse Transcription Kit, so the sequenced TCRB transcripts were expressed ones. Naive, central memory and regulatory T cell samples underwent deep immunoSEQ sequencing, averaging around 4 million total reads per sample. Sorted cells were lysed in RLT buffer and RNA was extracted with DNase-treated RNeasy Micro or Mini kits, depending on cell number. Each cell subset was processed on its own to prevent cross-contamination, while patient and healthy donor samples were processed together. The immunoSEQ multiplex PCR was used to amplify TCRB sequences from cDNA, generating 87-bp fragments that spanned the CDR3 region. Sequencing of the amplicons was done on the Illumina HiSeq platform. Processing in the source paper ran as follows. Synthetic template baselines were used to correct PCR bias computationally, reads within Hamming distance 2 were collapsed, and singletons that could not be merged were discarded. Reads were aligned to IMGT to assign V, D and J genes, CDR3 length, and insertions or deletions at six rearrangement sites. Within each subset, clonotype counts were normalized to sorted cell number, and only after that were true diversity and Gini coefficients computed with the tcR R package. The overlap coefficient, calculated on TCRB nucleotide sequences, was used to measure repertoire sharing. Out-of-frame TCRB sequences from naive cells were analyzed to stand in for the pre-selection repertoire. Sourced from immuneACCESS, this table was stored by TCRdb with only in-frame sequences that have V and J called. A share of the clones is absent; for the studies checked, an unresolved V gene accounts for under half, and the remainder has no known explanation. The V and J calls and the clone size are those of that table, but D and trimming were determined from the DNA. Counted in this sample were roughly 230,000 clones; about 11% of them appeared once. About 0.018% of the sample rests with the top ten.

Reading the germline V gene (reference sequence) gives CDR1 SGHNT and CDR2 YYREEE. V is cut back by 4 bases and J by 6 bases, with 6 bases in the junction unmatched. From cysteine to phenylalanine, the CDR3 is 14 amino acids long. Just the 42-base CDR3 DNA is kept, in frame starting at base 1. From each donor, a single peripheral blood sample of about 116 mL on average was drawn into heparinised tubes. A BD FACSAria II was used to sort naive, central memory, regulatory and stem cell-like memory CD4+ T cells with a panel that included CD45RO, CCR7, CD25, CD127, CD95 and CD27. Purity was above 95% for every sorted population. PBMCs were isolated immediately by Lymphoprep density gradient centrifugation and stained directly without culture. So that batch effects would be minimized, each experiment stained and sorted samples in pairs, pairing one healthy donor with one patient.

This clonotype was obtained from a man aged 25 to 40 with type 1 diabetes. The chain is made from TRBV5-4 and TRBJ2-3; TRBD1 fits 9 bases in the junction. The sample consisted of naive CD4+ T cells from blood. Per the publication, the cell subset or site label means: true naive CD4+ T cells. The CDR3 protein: CASSDTGGADTQYF. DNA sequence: TGTGCCAGCAGCGATACAGGGGGCGCGGATACGCAGTATTTT.